The 31 T cell receptor beta chains below all came from one sample that was sequenced in a study of blood T cell repertoires in COVID-19. The assay was immunoSEQ multiplex PCR, and TCRdb's table has in-frame clones only and misses some. This table has over 250,000 clones, 75% to 90% appearing once. Source material: PBMCs or T cells enriched from blood (not recorded which). The receptors here all came from a woman between 18 and 29 years old who had recovered from COVID-19.

The V and J genes are TRBV28 and TRBJ1-2; maybe TRBD1 (6 bases). The V and J ends lost 10 bases and 5 bases respectively, with 14 bases between them. This CDR3 comprises 12 residues. CDR1 is MDHEN, CDR2 SYDVKM, per germline. For the CDR3, the DNA is TGTGCCACCGACGACAGGCTTTATGGCTACACCTTC. Protein product: CATDDRLYGYTF.

The chain links TRBV24-1 to TRBJ1-2; the match to TRBD1 covers 12 bases. The CDR3 covers 18 residues. CDR1 and CDR2 from the germline V gene are KGHDR and SFDVKD. The V gene end was trimmed by 3 bases and the J gene end by 6 bases; junction bases not matched to a gene: 13. The CDR3 region is CATSDPLGGDRGPDGYTF. CDR3 in DNA: TGTGCCACCAGTGATCCACTCGGCGGGGACAGGGGGCCGGATGGCTACACCTTC.

The V call is TRBV5-1, the J call TRBJ1-6; D gene unclear. This CDR3 comprises 14 residues. V was shortened by 1 base and J by 7 bases, with 9 bases between the two germline ends. Germline V gene sequence: CDR1 SGHRS, CDR2 YFSETQ. CDR3 in DNA: TGCGCCAGCAGCTTGCGGCTGACAAATTCACCCCTCCACTTT. Translated, it gives CASSLRLTNSPLHF.

The chain carries TRBV2 and TRBJ2-6; 9 bases match TRBD1. V trimming: 5 bases; J trimming: 0 bases; junction bases outside the gene matches: 11. CDR1 is SNHLY and CDR2 is FYNNEI in the germline V gene. This CDR3 region has 19 residues. The CDR3: CASSSPPGQGPSGANVLTF. The CDR3 DNA sequence: TGTGCCAGCAGTTCCCCCCCGGGACAGGGTCCCTCTGGGGCCAACGTCCTGACTTTC.

This chain uses TRBV6-5 with TRBJ2-7; tentatively, D is TRBD2 (7 bases). Trimming cost V 6 bases and J 2 bases, with 14 bases left between them. Germline loops: CDR1 MNHEY, CDR2 SVGAGI. The CDR3 covers 14 residues. The CDR3 DNA reads as TGTGCCAGCAGCTTAGGGGGGGTCACCTACGAGCAGTACTTC. As protein: CASSLGGVTYEQYF.

The V gene is TRBV11-2, the J gene TRBJ1-1; 8 bases fit TRBD1. The CDR3 length is 14 residues. Germline assignment: CDR1 SGHAT and CDR2 FQNNGV. Trimming removed 2 bases from V and 6 bases from J; junction bases left unmatched: 5. As DNA, the CDR3 is TGTGCCAGCAGCTTAAAGACAGGGGCGGCTGAAGCTTTCTTT. It codes for CASSLKTGAAEAFF.

Here the CDR3 reads CSVDRDSSEAFF. The CDR3 DNA reads TGCAGCGTTGACAGGGACTCATCTGAAGCTTTCTTT. The genes are TRBV29-1 and TRBJ1-1, with D tentatively TRBD1 (5 bases). The V and J ends lost 3 bases and 6 bases respectively, with 11 bases between them. The length of the CDR3 is 12 residues. Germline values: CDR1 SQVTM, CDR2 ANQGSEA.

The V call is TRBV14, the J call TRBJ1-2; D call uncertain. This CDR3 is built from 18 residues. Germline V gene lookup returns CDR1 SGHDN and CDR2 FVKESK. Trimming removed 0 bases from V and 5 bases from J, with 22 bases in between. The CDR3 coding sequence is TGTGCCAGCAGCCAAGACTCCACTGTCGGGTGGGGAGCTTATGGCTACACCTTC. This codes for CASSQDSTVGWGAYGYTF. Complete variable domain (other parts from reference TRBV14 and TRBJ1-2): EAGVTQFPSHSVIEKGQTVTLRCDPISGHDNLYWYRRVMGKEIKFLLHFVKESKQDESGMPNNRFLAERTGGTYSTLKVQPAELEDSGVYFCASSQDSTVGWGAYGYTFGSGTRLTVV.

J is TRBJ2-1 and V is TRBV15; 7 bases align to TRBD2. The CDR3 is 14 amino acids. CDR1 and CDR2 (germline): LNHNV, YYDKDF (reference sequence). V shed 7 bases, J shed 4 bases, and the junction held 7 bases outside the gene matches. The CDR3 bases are TGTGCCACCATGGTGGGGGGGATATACAATGAGCAGTTCTTC. It yields the protein CATMVGGIYNEQFF.

The J gene is TRBJ2-2, the V gene TRBV27, with 9 bases that match TRBD2. The V segment lost 7 bases and the J segment 5 bases; nucleotides outside the gene matches: 8. There are 15 residues in the CDR3. Per the germline V gene, CDR1 is MNHEY and CDR2 is SMNVEV (reference sequence). The CDR3: CASIRLAAGTGELFF. The CDR3 region has the DNA TGTGCCAGCATTCGACTAGCGGCTGGTACCGGGGAGCTGTTTTTT.

This clone was counted a few times. The chain employs TRBV19 and TRBJ1-5, with 7 bases matching TRBD1. With 6 bases clipped from V and 0 bases from J, the junction kept 11 bases outside the gene matches. This CDR3 region has 17 residues. The germline V gene encodes CDR1 LNHDA and CDR2 SQIVND (reference sequence). The CDR3 nucleotides read TGTGCCAGTAGCGCCGACAGGGTACGAGGTAGCAATCAGCCCCAGCATTTT. Encoded protein: CASSADRVRGSNQPQHF.

The genes are TRBV12-3 or TRBV12-4 and TRBJ2-7; the match to TRBD1 covers 9 bases. V gave up 5 bases and J gave up 4 bases; unmatched junction bases: 3. This CDR3 has 13 amino acids. As DNA, the CDR3 is TGTGCCAGCAGTAGAGGACAGGGGTACGAGCAGTACTTC. This codes for CASSRGQGYEQYF.

This rearrangement joins TRBV5-1 to TRBJ1-2, with D tentatively TRBD1 (5 bases). V was shortened by 5 bases and J by 4 bases, with 21 bases between the two germline ends. The CDR3 contains 16 residues. CDR1 is SGHRS and CDR2 is YFSETQ in the germline V gene. For the CDR3, the DNA is TGCGCCAGCAGTATGGAAAGAGAGGGACTTAGCTATGGCTACACCTTC. Protein: CASSMEREGLSYGYTF.

This clone was picked up one time. The chain couples TRBV2 to TRBJ1-2; D perhaps matches TRBD1 (6 bases). Trimming pared 6 bases from V and 7 bases from J, leaving 12 bases between. The germline V gene encodes CDR1 SNHLY and CDR2 FYNNEI. The CDR3 has 12 amino acids. The CDR3 nucleotides are TGTGCCAGCAGAGGGGACAATCGTGGCTACACCTTC. Protein sequence: CASRGDNRGYTF.

J is TRBJ2-1 and V is TRBV9, with D perhaps TRBD1 (5 bases). CDR1 and CDR2 from the germline V gene are SGDLS and YYNGEE. The CDR3 sequence is 15 residues long. The germline V and J ends were trimmed by 4 bases and 1 base, with 12 bases remaining between them. The CDR3 is CASSSVGASYNEQFF. Here the CDR3 DNA reads TGTGCCAGCAGCTCCGTAGGGGCTTCCTACAATGAGCAGTTCTTC.

The chain joins TRBV23-1 to TRBJ2-7, with 11 bases aligning to TRBD1. TRBV23-1 is recorded as an ORF, its role being uncertain. The CDR3 consists of 15 residues. V lost 0 bases to trimming and J lost 5 bases; unmatched junction nucleotides: 3. The CDR3 reads CASSQSGQGDHEQYF. The CDR3 nucleotides are TGCGCCAGCAGTCAATCGGGACAGGGGGACCACGAGCAGTACTTC.

This clone was detected only once. J is TRBJ1-3 and V is TRBV5-1, with 8 bases identical to TRBD1. The V gene's germline CDR1 is SGHRS and CDR2 YFSETQ. J lost 0 bases, V lost 4 bases, and 15 bases had no gene match. The CDR3 extends over 19 amino acids. CDR3 residues: CASSPLTGGGTSSGNTIYF. CDR3 DNA sequence: TGCGCCAGCAGCCCGCTTACAGGGGGAGGGACCAGCTCTGGAAACACCATATATTTT.

The rearrangement uses TRBV5-1 and TRBJ1-6; D is possibly TRBD1 (6 bases). This CDR3 has 17 amino acids. The V end was cut by 0 bases, the J end by 4 bases, with 14 bases between. The germline gives CDR1 SGHRS, CDR2 YFSETQ. The CDR3 protein is CASSLGTTGTYNSPLHF. In DNA, the CDR3 is TGCGCCAGCAGCTTGGGAACCACAGGGACATATAATTCACCCCTCCACTTT.

The gene calls are TRBV20-1 and TRBJ2-1, with TRBD1 as a possible D gene (8 bases). V lost 3 bases and J 15 bases, leaving 15 bases between the germline ends. The length of the CDR3 is 11 residues. Germline values: CDR1 DFQATT, CDR2 SNEGSKA (reference sequence). The CDR3 is CSARDRERGFF. CDR3 in DNA: TGCAGTGCTAGGGACAGGGAGCGGGGGTTCTTC.

The chain joins TRBV27 to TRBJ1-2; 7 bases match TRBD1. CDR1 MNHEY and CDR2 SMNVEV come from the germline V gene (reference sequence). Germline trimming cut 4 bases from V and 3 bases from J; bases unmatched to any gene: 2. The CDR3 is 13 amino acids. The CDR3 DNA is TGTGCCAGCAGTTGGGACAGAGACTATGGCTACACCTTC. Translated, it gives CASSWDRDYGYTF.

J is TRBJ2-3 and V is TRBV29-1; 7 positions match TRBD1. The CDR3 is 16 residues long. Germline CDR1 reads SQVTM; CDR2 reads ANQGSEA. V shed 0 bases, J shed 0 bases, and the junction held 6 bases outside the gene matches. As DNA, the CDR3 is TGCAGCGTTGAAGATCTCGTGACAGGGAGCACAGATACGCAGTATTTT. Protein: CSVEDLVTGSTDTQYF.

The chain uses TRBV2 and TRBJ1-2, with 8 nucleotides matching TRBD1. From germline, CDR1 is SNHLY and CDR2 FYNNEI. This CDR3 comprises 14 residues. V was pared by 7 bases and J by 5 bases, with 9 bases of the junction left unmatched. CDR3 sequence reads: CASTGQGARYGYTF. CDR3 DNA: TGTGCCAGCACAGGGCAGGGGGCGAGGTATGGCTACACCTTC. Combining the CDR3 with reference TRBV2 and TRBJ1-2 gives the whole variable domain EPEVTQTPSHQVTQMGQEVILRCVPISNHLYFYWYRQILGQKVEFLVSFYNNEISEKSEIFDDQFSVERPDGSNFTLKIRSTKLEDSAMYFCASTGQGARYGYTFGSGTRLTVV.

The gene calls are TRBV5-1 and TRBJ2-7; 10 bases align to TRBD1. CDR1 is SGHRS and CDR2 is YFSETQ in the germline V gene. J was trimmed by 0 bases and V by 4 bases; bases with no gene match: 4. The CDR3 loop spans 15 amino acids. This CDR3 reads CASSAWDRGSYEQYF. CDR3 nucleotides: TGCGCCAGCAGCGCTTGGGACAGGGGCTCCTACGAGCAGTACTTC.

This clone showed up just once. The chain employs TRBV6-5 and TRBJ1-1, with D perhaps TRBD1 (5 bases). Germline-derived CDR1 and CDR2 are MNHEY and SVGAGI. CDR3 length equals 15 residues. With 2 bases removed from V and 0 bases from J, the gap between germline ends came to 10 bases. CDR3 sequence reads: CASSYAGHLNTEAFF. The CDR3 nucleotides read TGTGCCAGCAGTTACGCAGGACACTTGAACACTGAAGCTTTCTTT.

CDR3 sequence reads: CASSHRGLETQYF. The CDR3, as DNA: TGCGCCAGCAGCCATAGGGGGTTAGAGACCCAGTACTTC. The V call is TRBV4-1, the J call TRBJ2-5, with D possibly matching TRBD1 (6 bases). The CDR3 is 13 amino acids. Per germline, CDR1 MGHRA and CDR2 YSYEKL. V was pared by 3 bases and J by 4 bases, with 9 bases between.

The V and J genes are TRBV12-3 or TRBV12-4 and TRBJ2-2; no firm D call. This CDR3 comprises 11 residues. The V and J ends lost 7 bases and 4 bases respectively, with 4 bases between them. The CDR3: CASTVTGELFF. CDR3 in DNA: TGTGCCAGCACCGTCACCGGGGAGCTGTTTTTT.

The rearrangement links TRBV9 to TRBJ1-4; 7 bases match TRBD1. The V gene's germline CDR1 is SGDLS and CDR2 YYNGEE. Trimming cost V 1 base and J 7 bases; bases outside gene matches: 7. CDR3 size: 15 residues. CDR3 coding DNA: TGTGCCAGCAGCGTACAGACAGGGCGGGGTGAAAAACTGTTTTTT. Amino acid sequence: CASSVQTGRGEKLFF.

This clone was found once. The CDR3 spells CASSPPLQAPNTGELFF. In nucleotides, the CDR3 is TGTGCCAGCTCACCCCCTCTTCAGGCGCCGAACACCGGGGAGCTGTTTTTT. This chain uses TRBV18 with TRBJ2-2, with D uncertain. The CDR3 sequence is 17 residues long. Trimming removed 3 bases at V and 0 bases at J, with 14 bases between. Germline V gene lookup returns CDR1 KGHSH and CDR2 LQKENI. Filled out from reference TRBV18 and TRBJ2-2, the complete variable domain reads NAGVMQNPRHLVRRRGQEARLRCSPMKGHSHVYWYRQLPEEGLKFMVYLQKENIIDESGMPKERFSAEFPKEGPSILRIQQVVRGDSAAYFCASSPPLQAPNTGELFFGEGSRLTVL.

Comment on this clone: This sample also contains other DNA sequences that code for the same CDR3. This chain connects TRBV28 to TRBJ1-5, with 7 bases lining up with TRBD1. Per germline, CDR1 MDHEN and CDR2 SYDVKM. Trimming took 8 bases from V and 4 from J; bases not matched to a gene: 14. The CDR3 has 16 residues. CDR3 protein: CASGQVDRYSNQPQHF. The CDR3 nucleotides are TGTGCCAGCGGACAGGTCGACAGGTATAGTAATCAGCCCCAGCATTTT.

The chain links TRBV3-1 (or the pseudogene TRBV3-2) to TRBJ1-6; D unclear. The length of the CDR3 is 17 residues. Germline V CDR1 and CDR2: LGHDT, YNNKEL (reference sequence). Trimming pared 2 bases from V and 10 bases from J, leaving 21 bases between. CDR3: CASSQNPAGRSGSPLHF. CDR3 DNA sequence: TGTGCCAGCAGCCAAAATCCCGCGGGCAGGTCGGGGTCACCCCTCCACTTT.

The chain carries TRBV28 and TRBJ1-2; D may be TRBD1 (5 bases). The CDR3 has 14 residues. Germline V lookup: CDR1 MDHEN, CDR2 SYDVKM. Trimming left V 8 bases short and J 5 bases short, with 18 bases between. CDR3 sequence (DNA): TGTGCCAGCTCAACCACGGGGGGTTTGTATGGCTACACCTTC. Its translation is CASSTTGGLYGYTF.